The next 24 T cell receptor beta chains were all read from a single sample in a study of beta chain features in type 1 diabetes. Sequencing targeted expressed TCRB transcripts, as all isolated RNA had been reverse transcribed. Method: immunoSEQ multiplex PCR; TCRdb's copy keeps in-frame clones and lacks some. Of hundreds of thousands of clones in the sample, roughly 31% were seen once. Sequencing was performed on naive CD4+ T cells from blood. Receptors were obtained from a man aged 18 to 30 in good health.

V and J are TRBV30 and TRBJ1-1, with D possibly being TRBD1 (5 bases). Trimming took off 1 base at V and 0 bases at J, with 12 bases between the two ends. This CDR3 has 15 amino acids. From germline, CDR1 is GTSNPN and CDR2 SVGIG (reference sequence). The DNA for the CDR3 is TGTGCCTGGAGTGACCCGGGGACCCTGAACACTGAAGCTTTCTTT. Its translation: CAWSDPGTLNTEAFF.

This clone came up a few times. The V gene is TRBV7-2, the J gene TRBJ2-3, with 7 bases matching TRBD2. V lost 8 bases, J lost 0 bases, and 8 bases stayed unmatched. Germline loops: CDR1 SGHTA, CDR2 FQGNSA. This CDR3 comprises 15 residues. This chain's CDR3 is CASAMSGASTDTQYF. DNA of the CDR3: TGTGCCAGCGCGATGAGCGGGGCTAGCACAGATACGCAGTATTTT. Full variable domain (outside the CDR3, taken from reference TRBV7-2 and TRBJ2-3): GAGVSQSPSNKVTEKGKDVELRCDPISGHTALYWYRQSLGQGLEFLIYFQGNSAPDKSGLPSDRFSAERTGGSVSTLTIQRTQQEDSAVYLCASAMSGASTDTQYFGPGTRLTVL.

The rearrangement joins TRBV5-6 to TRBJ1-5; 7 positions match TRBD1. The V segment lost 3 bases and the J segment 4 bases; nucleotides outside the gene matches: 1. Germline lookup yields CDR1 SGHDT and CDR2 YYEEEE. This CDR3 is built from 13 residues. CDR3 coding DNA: TGTGCCAGCAGCTGGGGACAGAATCAGCCCCAGCATTTT. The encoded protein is CASSWGQNQPQHF. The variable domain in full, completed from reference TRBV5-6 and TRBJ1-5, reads DAGVTQSPTHLIKTRGQQVTLRCSPKSGHDTVSWYQQALGQGPQFIFQYYEEEERQRGNFPDRFSGHQFPNYSSELNVNALLLGDSALYLCASSWGQNQPQHFGDGTRLSIL.

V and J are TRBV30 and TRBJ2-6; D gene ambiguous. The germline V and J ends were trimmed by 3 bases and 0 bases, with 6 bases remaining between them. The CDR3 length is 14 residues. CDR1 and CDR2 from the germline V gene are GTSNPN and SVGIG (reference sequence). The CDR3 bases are TGTGCCTGGAGGCTCGTCTCTGGGGCCAACGTCCTGACTTTC. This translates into CAWRLVSGANVLTF.

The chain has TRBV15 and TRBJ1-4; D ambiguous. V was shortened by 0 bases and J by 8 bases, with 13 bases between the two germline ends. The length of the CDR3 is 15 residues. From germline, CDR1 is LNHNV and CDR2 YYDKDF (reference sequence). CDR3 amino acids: CATSRDTAAGEKLFF. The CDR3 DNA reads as TGTGCCACCAGCAGAGATACGGCGGCTGGAGAAAAACTGTTTTTT. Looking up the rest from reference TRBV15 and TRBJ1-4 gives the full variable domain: DAMVIQNPRYQVTQFGKPVTLSCSQTLNHNVMYWYQQKSSQAPKLLFHYYDKDFNNEADTPDNFQSRRPNTSFCFLDIRSPGLGDTAMYLCATSRDTAAGEKLFFGSGTQLSVL.

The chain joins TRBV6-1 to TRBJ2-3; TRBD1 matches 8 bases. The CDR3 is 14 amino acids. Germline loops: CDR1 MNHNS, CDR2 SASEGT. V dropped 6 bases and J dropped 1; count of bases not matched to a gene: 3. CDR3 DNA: TGTGCCAGCAGGACGGGACAGGGCACAGATACGCAGTATTTT. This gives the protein CASRTGQGTDTQYF.

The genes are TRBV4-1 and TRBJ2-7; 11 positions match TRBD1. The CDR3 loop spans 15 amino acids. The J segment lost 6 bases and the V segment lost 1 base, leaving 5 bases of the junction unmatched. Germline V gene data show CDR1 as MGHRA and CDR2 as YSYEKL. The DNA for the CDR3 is TGCGCCAGCAGCCAAGGCTCGGGACAGGGGGGCGAGCAGTACTTC. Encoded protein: CASSQGSGQGGEQYF.

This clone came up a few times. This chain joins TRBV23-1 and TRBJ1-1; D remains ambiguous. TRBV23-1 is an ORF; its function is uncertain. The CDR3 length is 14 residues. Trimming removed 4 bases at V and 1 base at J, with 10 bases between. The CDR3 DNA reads TGCGCCAGCAGTCCATCGGCAGGGAACACTGAAGCTTTCTTT. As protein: CASSPSAGNTEAFF.

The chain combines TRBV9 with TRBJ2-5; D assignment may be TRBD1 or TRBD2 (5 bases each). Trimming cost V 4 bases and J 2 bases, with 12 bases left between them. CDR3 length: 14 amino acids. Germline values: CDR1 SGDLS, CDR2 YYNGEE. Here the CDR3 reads CASSPRDRQETQYF. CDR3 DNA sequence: TGTGCCAGCAGCCCACGGGACCGACAAGAGACCCAGTACTTC.

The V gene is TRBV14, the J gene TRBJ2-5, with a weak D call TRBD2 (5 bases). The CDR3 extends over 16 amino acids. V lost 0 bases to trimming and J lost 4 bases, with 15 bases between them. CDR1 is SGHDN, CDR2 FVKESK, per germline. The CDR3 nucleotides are TGTGCCAGCAGCCAAGATCGGGGAGAAGTGGGAGAGACCCAGTACTTC. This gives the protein CASSQDRGEVGETQYF.

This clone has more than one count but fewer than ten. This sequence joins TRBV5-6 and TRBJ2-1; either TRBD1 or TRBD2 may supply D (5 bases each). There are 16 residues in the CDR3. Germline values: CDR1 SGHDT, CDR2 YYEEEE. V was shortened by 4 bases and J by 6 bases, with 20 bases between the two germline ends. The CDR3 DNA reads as TGTGCCAGCAGCCCCCGTGGGGGAAGAGTTAGCAATGAGCAGTTCTTC. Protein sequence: CASSPRGGRVSNEQFF.

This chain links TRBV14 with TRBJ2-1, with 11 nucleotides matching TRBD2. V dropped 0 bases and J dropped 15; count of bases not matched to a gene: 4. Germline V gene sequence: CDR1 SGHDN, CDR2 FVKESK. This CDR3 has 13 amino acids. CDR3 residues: CASSQELAGDRFF. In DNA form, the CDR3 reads TGTGCCAGCAGCCAAGAACTAGCGGGAGACCGGTTCTTC.

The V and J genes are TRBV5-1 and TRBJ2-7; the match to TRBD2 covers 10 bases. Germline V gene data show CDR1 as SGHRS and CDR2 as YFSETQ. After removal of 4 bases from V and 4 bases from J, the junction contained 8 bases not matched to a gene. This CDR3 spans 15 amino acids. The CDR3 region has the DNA TGCGCCAGCAGCCGGAGGGGACTAGCGACATACGAGCAGTACTTC. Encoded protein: CASSRRGLATYEQYF.

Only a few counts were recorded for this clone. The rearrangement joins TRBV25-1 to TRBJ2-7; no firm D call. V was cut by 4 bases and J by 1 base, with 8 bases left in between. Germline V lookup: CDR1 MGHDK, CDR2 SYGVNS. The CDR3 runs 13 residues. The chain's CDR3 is CASSVPRSYEQYF. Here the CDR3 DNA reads TGTGCCAGCAGTGTACCAAGATCCTACGAGCAGTACTTC.

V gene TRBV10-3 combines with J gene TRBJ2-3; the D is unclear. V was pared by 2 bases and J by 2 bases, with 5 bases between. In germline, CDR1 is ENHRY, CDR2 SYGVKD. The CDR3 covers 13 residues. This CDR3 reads CAISEDFTDTQYF. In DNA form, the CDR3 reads TGTGCCATCAGTGAGGACTTCACAGATACGCAGTATTTT.

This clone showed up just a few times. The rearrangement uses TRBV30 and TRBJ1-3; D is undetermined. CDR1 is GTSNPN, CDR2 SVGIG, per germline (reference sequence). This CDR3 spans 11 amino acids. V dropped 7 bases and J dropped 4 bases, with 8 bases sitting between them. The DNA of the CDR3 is TGTGCCTCCTCGACGGGAAACACCATATATTTT. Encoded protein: CASSTGNTIYF. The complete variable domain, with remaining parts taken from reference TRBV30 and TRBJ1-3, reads SQTIHQWPATLVQPVGSPLSLECTVEGTSNPNLYWYRQAAGRGLQLLFYSVGIGQISSEVPQNLSASRPQDRQFILSSKKLLLSDSGFYLCASSTGNTIYFGEGSWLTVV.

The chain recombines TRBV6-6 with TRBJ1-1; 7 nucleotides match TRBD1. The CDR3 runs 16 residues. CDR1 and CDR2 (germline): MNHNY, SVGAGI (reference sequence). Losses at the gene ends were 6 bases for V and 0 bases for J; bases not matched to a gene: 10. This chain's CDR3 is CASSYRPDRMNTEAFF. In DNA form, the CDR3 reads TGTGCCAGCAGCTACCGACCGGACAGGATGAACACTGAAGCTTTCTTT.

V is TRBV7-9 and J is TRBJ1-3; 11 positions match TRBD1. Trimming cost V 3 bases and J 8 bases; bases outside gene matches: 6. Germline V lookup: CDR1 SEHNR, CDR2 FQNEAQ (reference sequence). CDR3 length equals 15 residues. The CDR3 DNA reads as TGTGCCAGCAGCTTTCCCGGACAGGGGGCAGACACCATATATTTT. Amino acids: CASSFPGQGADTIYF.

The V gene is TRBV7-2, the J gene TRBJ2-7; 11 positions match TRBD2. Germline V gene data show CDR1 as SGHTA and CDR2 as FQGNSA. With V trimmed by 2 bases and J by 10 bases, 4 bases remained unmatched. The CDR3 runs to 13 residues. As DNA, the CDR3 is TGTGCCAGCAGCTTAACTAGCGGGAGTAATCAGTACTTC. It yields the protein CASSLTSGSNQYF. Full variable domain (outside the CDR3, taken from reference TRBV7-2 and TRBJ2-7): GAGVSQSPSNKVTEKGKDVELRCDPISGHTALYWYRQSLGQGLEFLIYFQGNSAPDKSGLPSDRFSAERTGGSVSTLTIQRTQQEDSAVYLCASSLTSGSNQYFGPGTRLTVT.

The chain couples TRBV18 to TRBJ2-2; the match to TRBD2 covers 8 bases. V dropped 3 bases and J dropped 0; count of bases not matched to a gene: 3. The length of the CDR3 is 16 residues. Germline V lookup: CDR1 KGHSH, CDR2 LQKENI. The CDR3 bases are TGTGCCAGCTCACCCCTAGCGGGTTCGAACACCGGGGAGCTGTTTTTT. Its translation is CASSPLAGSNTGELFF.

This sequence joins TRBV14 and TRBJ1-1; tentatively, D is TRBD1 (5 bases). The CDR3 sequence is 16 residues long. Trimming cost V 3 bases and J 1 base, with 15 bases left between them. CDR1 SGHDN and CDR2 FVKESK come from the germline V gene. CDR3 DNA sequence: TGTGCCAGCAGCCAGACCCGCTTCGACAGGAACACTGAAGCTTTCTTT. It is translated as CASSQTRFDRNTEAFF.

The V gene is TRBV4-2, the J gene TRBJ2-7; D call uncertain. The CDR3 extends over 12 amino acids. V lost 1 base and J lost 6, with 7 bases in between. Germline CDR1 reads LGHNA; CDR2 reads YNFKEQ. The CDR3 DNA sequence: TGTGCCAGCAGCCAAGGACGGAGCGAGCAGTACTTC. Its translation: CASSQGRSEQYF.

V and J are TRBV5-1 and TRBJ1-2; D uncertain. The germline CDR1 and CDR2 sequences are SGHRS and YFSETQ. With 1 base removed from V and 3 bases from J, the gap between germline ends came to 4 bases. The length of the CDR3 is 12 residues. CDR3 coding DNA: TGCGCCAGCAGCTTGACTGACTATGGCTACACCTTC. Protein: CASSLTDYGYTF.

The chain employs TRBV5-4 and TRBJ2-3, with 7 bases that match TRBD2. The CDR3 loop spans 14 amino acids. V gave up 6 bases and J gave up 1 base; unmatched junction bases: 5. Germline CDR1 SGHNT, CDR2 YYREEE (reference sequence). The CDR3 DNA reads TGTGCCAGCAACAGCGGGATGGGCACAGATACGCAGTATTTT. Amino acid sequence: CASNSGMGTDTQYF.